Listed below are T cell receptor beta chains from one sample, sequenced in a study of coeliac disease. The repertoire was sequenced with immunoSEQ multiplex PCR; TCRdb's copy has only in-frame clones and lacks some. Of about 4,000 clones in the sample, almost 65% were seen once. What was sequenced was lymphocytes from the gut lamina propria. Receptor source: a woman aged 25 to 39 without celiac disease. The CDR3 runs from the conserved cysteine through the conserved F or W. The D gene is left open where the match is weak. A row's size may be missing; if present it is once, few, many or a size class.

TRBD1	TRBV15	TRBJ2-3	NA	CATSRDPSGTGGGTDTQYF	TGTGCCACCAGCAGAGATCCCTCCGGGACAGGGGGAGGCACAGATACGCAGTATTTT
TRBD1	TRBV10-3	TRBJ1-6	once	CAISRDSDNSPLHF	TGTGCCATCAGCCGGGACAGCGATAATTCACCCCTCCACTTT
TRBD1	TRBV7-8	TRBJ1-3	NA	CASANRDRAVEDTIYF	TGTGCCAGCGCGAACCGGGACAGGGCGGTTGAAGACACCATATATTTT
TRBD1	TRBV19	TRBJ1-2	NA	CASSMWDRSYGYTF	TGTGCCAGTAGTATGTGGGACAGGTCCTATGGCTACACCTTC
TRBD1	TRBV2	TRBJ2-7	NA	CASRTGFRQYF	TGTGCCAGCAGGACAGGGTTTCGGCAGTACTTC
TRBD1	TRBV28	TRBJ1-2	once	CASSFRPLQGYGYTF	TGTGCCAGCAGTTTTAGGCCGCTACAGGGGTATGGCTACACCTTC
NA	TRBV5-6	TRBJ1-2	NA	CASSRDQGVFRDYGYTF	TGTGCCAGCAGCCGCGACCAGGGTGTTTTTCGTGACTATGGCTACACCTTC
NA	TRBV28	TRBJ2-4	NA	CASSSPGFEGVGKNIQYF	TGTGCCAGCAGTTCACCGGGTTTTGAGGGGGTCGGCAAAAACATTCAGTACTTC
TRBD1	TRBV28	TRBJ2-7	few	CASSFRDSESYEQYF	TGTGCCAGCAGTTTCCGGGACAGTGAATCCTACGAGCAGTACTTC
NA	TRBV9	TRBJ2-3	once	CASSPGLGTQYF	TGTGCCAGCAGCCCGGGACTCGGTACGCAGTATTTT
TRBD1	TRBV9	TRBJ1-5	NA	CASSLGQSNQPQHF	TGTGCCAGCAGCTTGGGACAGTCCAATCAGCCCCAGCATTTT
NA	TRBV9	TRBJ2-4	NA	CASSGALGQLAKNIQYF	TGTGCCAGCAGCGGCGCTTTGGGCCAACTAGCCAAAAACATTCAGTACTTC
TRBD1	TRBV6-5	TRBJ1-6	few	CASSEDRENSPLHF	TGTGCCAGCAGTGAGGACAGGGAGAATTCACCCCTCCACTTT
NA	TRBV5-1	TRBJ1-5	NA	CASTLDGSNQPQHF	TGCGCCAGCACCTTGGACGGTAGCAATCAGCCCCAGCATTTT
TRBD1	TRBV7-9	TRBJ2-2	NA	CASSSSGTGRTGELFF	TGTGCCAGCAGCTCCTCCGGGACAGGGAGGACCGGGGAGCTGTTTTTT
NA	TRBV27	TRBJ1-6	once	CASIRKGGTSYNSPPHF	TGTGCCAGCATCCGAAAGGGGGGGACCTCCTATAATTCACCCCCCCACTTT
TRBD1	TRBV2	TRBJ2-2	NA	CARQRQGGELFF	TGTGCTAGACAGAGACAGGGCGGGGAGCTGTTTTTT
TRBD1	TRBV5-1	TRBJ1-1	NA	CASSSTGGSNTEAFF	TGCGCCAGCAGCTCTACAGGGGGCTCGAACACTGAAGCTTTCTTT
NA	TRBV6-5	TRBJ1-3	NA	CASSYSPGRGNTIYF	TGTGCCAGCAGTTATTCCCCCGGCAGGGGAAACACCATATATTTT
TRBD2	TRBV28	TRBJ2-1	NA	CASSPRTSGYNEQFF	TGTGCCAGCAGTCCTAGGACTAGCGGGTACAATGAGCAGTTCTTC
NA	TRBV2	TRBJ1-5	NA	CASSATGFSNQPQHF	TGTGCCAGCAGTGCTACAGGCTTTAGCAATCAGCCCCAGCATTTT
NA	TRBV5-4	TRBJ2-1	NA	CASSPQTGSSYNEQFF	TGTGCCAGCAGCCCGCAGACAGGTAGCTCCTACAATGAGCAGTTCTTC
TRBD1	TRBV6-6	TRBJ2-7	NA	CASGDRNNEQYF	TGTGCCAGCGGGGACAGGAATAACGAGCAGTACTTC
TRBD1	TRBV5-4	TRBJ1-1	NA	CASSLAGQGMNTEAFF	TGTGCCAGCAGCTTGGCGGGACAGGGAATGAACACTGAAGCTTTCTTT
TRBD1	TRBV6-1	TRBJ1-1	NA	CASRAPGQGVEAFF	TGTGCCAGCCGGGCCCCGGGACAGGGCGTTGAAGCTTTCTTT
TRBD1	TRBV29-1	TRBJ1-5	few	CSVDDRGHGGNQPQHF	TGCAGCGTTGACGACAGGGGCCACGGGGGCAATCAGCCCCAGCATTTT
NA	TRBV6-6	TRBJ1-4	NA	CASSYPTGEKLFF	TGTGCCAGCAGTTACCCCACGGGAGAAAAACTGTTTTTT
TRBD2	TRBV18	TRBJ2-7	NA	CASSPPGNSGGGEQYF	TGTGCCAGCTCACCACCGGGTAATAGCGGGGGAGGAGAGCAGTACTTC
TRBD1	TRBV9	TRBJ1-2	few	CASSPRTGTGYGYTF	TGTGCCAGCAGCCCTAGGACAGGGACTGGGTATGGCTACACCTTC
NA	TRBV5-1	TRBJ2-2	NA	CASSLNTGELFF	TGCGCCAGCAGCCTCAACACCGGGGAGCTGTTTTTT
NA	TRBV28	TRBJ2-7	NA	CASSGNTDKKTRQYF	TGTGCCAGCAGTGGAAATACTGACAAGAAGACGAGGCAGTACTTC
TRBD2	TRBV2	TRBJ2-7	NA	CASNTPGGFYEQYF	TGTGCCAGCAACACCCCCGGGGGGTTCTACGAGCAGTACTTC
NA	TRBV5-1	TRBJ1-3	once	CASSLGGAGPSGNTIYF	TGCGCCAGCAGCTTGGGGGGCGCCGGACCCTCTGGAAACACCATATATTTT
TRBD2	TRBV30	TRBJ2-3	few	CAWSDHGIAGGRTDTQYF	TGTGCCTGGAGTGACCATGGGATAGCGGGGGGGCGCACAGATACGCAGTATTTT
NA	TRBV2	TRBJ1-1	NA	CASSYRVADTEAFF	TGTGCCAGCAGTTACAGGGTAGCAGACACTGAAGCTTTCTTT
NA	TRBV6-1	TRBJ1-1	once	CASSPPGHHTEAFF	TGTGCCAGCAGTCCACCGGGACACCACACTGAAGCTTTCTTT
TRBD1	TRBV7-9	TRBJ2-5	NA	CASSVGDRGLQETQYF	TGTGCCAGCAGCGTCGGGGACAGGGGATTACAAGAGACCCAGTACTTC
NA	TRBV30	TRBJ2-5	NA	CAWNSNQETQYF	TGTGCCTGGAATAGCAACCAAGAGACCCAGTACTTC
NA	TRBV6-1	TRBJ2-7	NA	CASRTTGVGEQYF	TGTGCCAGCAGGACAACGGGGGTGGGGGAGCAGTACTTC
NA	TRBV30	TRBJ2-7	large	CAWSMGGPVYEQYF	TGTGCCTGGAGTATGGGAGGCCCAGTCTACGAGCAGTACTTC
NA	TRBV7-2	TRBJ2-1	NA	CASSLGPDNEQFF	TGTGCCAGCAGCTTAGGGCCTGACAATGAGCAGTTCTTC
NA	TRBV6-5	TRBJ1-1	NA	CASSYSTGEAFF	TGTGCCAGCAGTTACTCGACTGGCGAAGCTTTCTTT
NA	TRBV28	TRBJ2-7	NA	CASQGTPKYEQYF	TGTGCCAGCCAGGGGACACCAAAATACGAGCAGTACTTC
NA	TRBV6-1	TRBJ2-7	NA	CASSRQGGSYEQYF	TGTGCCAGCAGCCGACAAGGAGGCTCCTACGAGCAGTACTTC
TRBD1	TRBV29-1	TRBJ1-2	large	CSVVDDRVGGYTF	TGCAGCGTTGTCGATGACAGGGTGGGTGGCTACACCTTC
TRBD1	TRBV19	TRBJ1-5	once	CASSSKAGTGLNQPQHF	TGTGCCAGTAGCTCAAAAGCCGGGACAGGGCTCAATCAGCCCCAGCATTTT
TRBD1	TRBV5-1	TRBJ1-1	NA	CASRLGQGALNTEAFF	TGCGCCAGCCGGCTAGGACAGGGCGCTTTGAACACTGAAGCTTTCTTT
TRBD2	TRBV30	TRBJ2-1	NA	CAWSVDLRGDNEQFF	TGTGCCTGGAGTGTGGATTTGCGGGGGGACAATGAGCAGTTCTTC
TRBD1	TRBV6-1	TRBJ1-1	once	CASSAGQGMRNTEAFF	TGTGCCAGCAGTGCGGGACAGGGGATGAGGAACACTGAAGCTTTCTTT
TRBD1	TRBV27	TRBJ2-1	NA	CASSPDRGLEQFF	TGTGCCAGCAGTCCGGACAGGGGGCTGGAGCAGTTCTTC
NA	TRBV14	TRBJ2-5	NA	CASSQGGWTGKETQYF	TGTGCCAGCAGCCAAGGGGGTTGGACTGGAAAAGAGACCCAGTACTTC
NA	TRBV18	TRBJ1-3	NA	CASSPPLGAADISRPSGNTIYF	TGTGCCAGCTCACCACCTTTAGGGGCCGCGGACATTTCCCGGCCCTCTGGAAACACCATATATTTT
TRBD2	TRBV11-2	TRBJ2-1	NA	CASRTLSGGAHNEQFF	TGTGCCAGCAGGACCCTTAGCGGGGGGGCGCACAATGAGCAGTTCTTC
NA	TRBV5-6	TRBJ1-3	few	CASSLLFSGNTIYF	TGTGCCAGCAGCTTGCTCTTCTCTGGAAACACCATATATTTT
NA	TRBV27	TRBJ2-1	NA	CASSSRTSNEQFF	TGTGCCAGCAGTTCCCGTACTAGCAATGAGCAGTTCTTC
TRBD2	TRBV7-8	TRBJ2-1	NA	CASSLSGGHNEQFF	TGTGCCAGCAGCTTAAGCGGGGGACACAATGAGCAGTTCTTC
NA	TRBV11-2	TRBJ1-1	NA	CASSLEEYTEAFF	TGTGCCAGCAGCTTAGAGGAGTACACTGAAGCTTTCTTT
NA	TRBV19	TRBJ2-2	NA	CASSRGGRAGELFF	TGTGCCAGTAGTAGAGGAGGTCGGGCCGGGGAGCTGTTTTTT